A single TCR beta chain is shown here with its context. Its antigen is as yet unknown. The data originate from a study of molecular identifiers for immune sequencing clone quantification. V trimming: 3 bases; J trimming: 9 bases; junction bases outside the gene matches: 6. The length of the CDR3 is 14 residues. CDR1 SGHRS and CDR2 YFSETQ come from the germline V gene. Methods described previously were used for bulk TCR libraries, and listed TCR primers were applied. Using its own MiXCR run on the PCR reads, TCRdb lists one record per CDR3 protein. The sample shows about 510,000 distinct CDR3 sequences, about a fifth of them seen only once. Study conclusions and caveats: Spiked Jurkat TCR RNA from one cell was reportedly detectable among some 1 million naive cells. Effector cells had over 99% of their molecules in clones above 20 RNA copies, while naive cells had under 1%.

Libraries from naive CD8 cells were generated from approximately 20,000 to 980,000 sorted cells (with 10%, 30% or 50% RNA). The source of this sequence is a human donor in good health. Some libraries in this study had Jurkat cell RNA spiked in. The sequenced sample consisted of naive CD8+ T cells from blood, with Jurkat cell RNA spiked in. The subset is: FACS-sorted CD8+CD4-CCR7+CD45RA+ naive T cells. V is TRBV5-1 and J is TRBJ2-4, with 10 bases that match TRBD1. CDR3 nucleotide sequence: TGCGCCAGCAGCTCTAGACAGGGGGCTAGCATTCAGTACTTC. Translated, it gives CASSSRQGASIQYF.